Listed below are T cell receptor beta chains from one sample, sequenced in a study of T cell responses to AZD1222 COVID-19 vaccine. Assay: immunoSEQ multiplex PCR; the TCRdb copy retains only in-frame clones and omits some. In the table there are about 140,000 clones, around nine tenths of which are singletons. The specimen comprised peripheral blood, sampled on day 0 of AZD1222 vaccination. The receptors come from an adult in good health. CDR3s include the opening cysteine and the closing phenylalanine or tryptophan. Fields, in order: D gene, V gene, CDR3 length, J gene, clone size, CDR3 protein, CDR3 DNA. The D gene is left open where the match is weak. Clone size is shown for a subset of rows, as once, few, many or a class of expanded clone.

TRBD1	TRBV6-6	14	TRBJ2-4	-	CASSYLQGANIQYF	TGTGCCAGCAGTTACTTGCAGGGGGCTAACATTCAGTACTTC
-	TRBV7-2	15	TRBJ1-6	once	CASSPSGTYNSPLHF	TGTGCCAGCAGCCCGTCCGGGACTTATAATTCACCCCTCCACTTT
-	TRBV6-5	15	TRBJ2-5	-	CASSYANTRKETQYF	TGTGCCAGCAGTTACGCAAATACTAGAAAAGAAACCCAGTACTTC
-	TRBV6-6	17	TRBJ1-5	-	CASSQRRVDRGNQPQHF	TGTGCCAGCAGTCAAAGGAGGGTAGACAGAGGCAATCAGCCCCAGCATTTT
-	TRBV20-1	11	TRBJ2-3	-	CSAERGDTQYF	TGCAGTGCAGAACGAGGAGATACGCAGTATTTT
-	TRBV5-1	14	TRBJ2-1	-	CASSPGRESNEQFF	TGCGCCAGCAGCCCGGGAAGGGAAAGCAATGAGCAGTTCTTC
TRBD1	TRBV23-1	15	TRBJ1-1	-	CASSQSRDRDTEAFF	TGCGCCAGCAGTCAGAGCCGGGACAGGGACACTGAAGCTTTCTTT
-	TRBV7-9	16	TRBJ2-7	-	CASSLARGRGDYEQYF	TGTGCCAGCAGCTTAGCGCGAGGGAGAGGGGATTACGAGCAGTACTTC
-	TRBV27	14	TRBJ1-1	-	CASRDDRMNTEAFF	TGTGCCAGCAGGGACGACCGAATGAACACTGAAGCTTTCTTT
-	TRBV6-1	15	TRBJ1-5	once	CASSEDGGSLQPQHF	TGTGCCAGCAGTGAAGACGGGGGAAGTTTGCAGCCCCAGCATTTT
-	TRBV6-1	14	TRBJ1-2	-	CASSEGLGSYGYTF	TGTGCCAGCAGTGAAGGTCTTGGATCGTATGGCTACACCTTC
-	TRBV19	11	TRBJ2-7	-	CASRQGNEQYF	TGTGCCAGTCGGCAGGGAAACGAGCAGTACTTC
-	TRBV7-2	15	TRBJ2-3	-	CASSLSQGSTDTQYF	TGTGCCAGCAGCTTATCTCAGGGGAGCACAGATACGCAGTATTTT
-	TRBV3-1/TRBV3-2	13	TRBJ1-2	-	CASSQGPFYGYTF	TGTGCCAGCAGCCAAGGTCCCTTTTATGGCTACACCTTC
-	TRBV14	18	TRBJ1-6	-	CASSQDGDTSSYNSPLHF	TGTGCCAGCAGCCAAGATGGGGACACGAGCTCCTATAATTCACCCCTCCACTTT
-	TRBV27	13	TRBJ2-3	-	CAIRDSSPDTQYF	TGTGCCATTCGGGACTCGTCCCCGGATACGCAGTATTTT
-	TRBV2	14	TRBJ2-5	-	CASGTLLGTETQYF	TGTGCCAGCGGGACCCTACTAGGGACCGAGACCCAGTACTTC
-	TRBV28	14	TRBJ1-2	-	CATWTVSRFYGYTF	TGTGCCACGTGGACAGTTTCGAGGTTCTATGGCTACACCTTC
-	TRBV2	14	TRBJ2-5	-	CASSEVGIGQTQYF	TGTGCCAGCAGTGAAGTGGGGATTGGGCAGACCCAGTACTTC
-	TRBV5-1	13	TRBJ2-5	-	CASSLRGFETQYF	TGCGCCAGCAGCTTGCGGGGATTTGAGACCCAGTACTTC
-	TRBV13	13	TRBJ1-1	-	CASRGQLNTEAFF	TGTGCCAGCAGGGGCCAGTTGAACACTGAAGCTTTCTTT
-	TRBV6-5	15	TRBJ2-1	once	CASLSVGDSYNEQFF	TGTGCCAGCCTATCGGTAGGCGACTCCTACAATGAGCAGTTCTTC
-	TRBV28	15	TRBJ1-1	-	CASSPRSTANTEAFF	TGTGCCAGCAGTCCAAGATCGACAGCGAACACTGAAGCTTTCTTT
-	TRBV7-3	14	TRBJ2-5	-	CASSASGPQETQYF	TGTGCCAGCAGCGCAAGCGGGCCACAAGAGACCCAGTACTTC
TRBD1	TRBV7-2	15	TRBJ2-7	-	CASSLDRGHSYEQYF	TGTGCCAGCAGCTTAGACAGGGGACATTCCTACGAGCAGTACTTC
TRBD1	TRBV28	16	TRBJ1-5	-	CASPSRQGLGNQPQHF	TGTGCCAGCCCCTCTCGACAGGGTTTAGGCAATCAGCCCCAGCATTTT
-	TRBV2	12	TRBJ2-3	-	CASSEGEDTQYF	TGTGCCAGCAGTGAAGGTGAAGATACGCAGTATTTT
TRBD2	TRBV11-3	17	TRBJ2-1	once	CASSSPNRLAGYNEQFF	TGTGCCAGCAGCTCTCCCAATAGGCTAGCGGGCTACAATGAGCAGTTCTTC
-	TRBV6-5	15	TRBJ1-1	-	CASSYSIARGTEAFF	TGTGCCAGCAGTTACTCGATAGCGAGAGGGACTGAAGCTTTCTTT
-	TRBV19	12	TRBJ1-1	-	CASSIGPVEAFF	TGTGCCAGTAGTATAGGGCCAGTTGAAGCTTTCTTT
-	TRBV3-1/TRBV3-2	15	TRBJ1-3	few	CASSQGPNSGNTIYF	TGTGCCAGCAGCCAGGGGCCCAACTCTGGAAACACCATATATTTT
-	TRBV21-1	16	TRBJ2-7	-	CASSKESDQLWYEQYF	TGTGCCAGCAGCAAAGAGTCGGACCAGCTCTGGTACGAGCAGTACTTC
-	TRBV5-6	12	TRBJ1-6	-	CASTLGNSPLHF	TGTGCCAGCACTCTAGGTAATTCACCCCTCCACTTT
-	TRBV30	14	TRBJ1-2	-	CASPRGRTKYGYTF	TGTGCCTCCCCACGGGGCAGGACAAAGTATGGCTACACCTTC
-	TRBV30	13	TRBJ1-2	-	CAWSVHTGYGYTF	TGTGCCTGGAGTGTTCACACGGGGTATGGCTACACCTTC
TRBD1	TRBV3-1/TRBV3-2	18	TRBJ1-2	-	CASSQGTIGQGAHYGYTF	TGTGCCAGCAGCCAAGGGACAATAGGACAGGGGGCGCATTATGGCTACACCTTC
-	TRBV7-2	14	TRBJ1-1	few	CASSNGVPNTEAFF	TGTGCCAGCAGCAACGGAGTTCCGAACACTGAAGCTTTCTTT
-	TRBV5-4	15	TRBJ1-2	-	CASSETTTTIFGYTF	TGTGCCAGCAGCGAAACAACTACGACTATCTTTGGCTACACCTTC
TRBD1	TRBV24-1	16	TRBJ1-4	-	CATSDMGQNLNEKLFF	TGTGCCACCAGTGATATGGGACAGAACTTAAATGAAAAACTGTTTTTT
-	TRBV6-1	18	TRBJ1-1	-	CASSESLGSGRGNTEAFF	TGTGCCAGCAGTGAATCCTTGGGGTCAGGGCGGGGGAACACTGAAGCTTTCTTT
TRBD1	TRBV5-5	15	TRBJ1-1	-	CASSYPGTGSTEAFF	TGTGCCAGCAGCTACCCCGGGACAGGGTCCACTGAAGCTTTCTTT
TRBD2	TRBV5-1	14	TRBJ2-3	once	CASAMGLAGDTQYF	TGCGCCAGCGCTATGGGACTAGCGGGAGATACGCAGTATTTT
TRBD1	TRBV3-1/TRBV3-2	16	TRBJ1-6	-	CASSQGTGRSNSPLHF	TGTGCCAGCAGCCAAGGGACAGGGCGGAGTAATTCACCCCTCCACTTT
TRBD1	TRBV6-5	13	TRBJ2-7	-	CASSTRQGFEQYF	TGTGCCAGCAGCACCCGACAGGGTTTCGAGCAGTACTTC
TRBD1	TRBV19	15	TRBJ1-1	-	CASSRQDRVGTEAFF	TGTGCCAGTAGTAGACAGGACAGGGTTGGCACTGAAGCTTTCTTT
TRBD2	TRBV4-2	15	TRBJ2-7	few	CASSPGVAGTYEQYF	TGTGCCAGCAGCCCCGGAGTAGCGGGGACCTACGAGCAGTACTTC
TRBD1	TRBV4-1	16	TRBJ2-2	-	CASSQDGTANTGELFF	TGCGCCAGCAGCCAAGACGGGACAGCGAACACCGGGGAGCTGTTTTTT
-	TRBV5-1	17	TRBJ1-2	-	CASSLLQGRKENYGYTF	TGCGCCAGCAGCTTGCTGCAGGGCAGGAAGGAGAACTATGGCTACACCTTC
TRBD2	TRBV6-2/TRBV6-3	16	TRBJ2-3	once	CASSYSSGSWTDTQYF	TGTGCCAGCAGTTACTCTAGCGGGAGCTGGACAGATACGCAGTATTTT
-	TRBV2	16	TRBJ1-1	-	CASSVNLGGMNTEAFF	TGTGCCAGCAGTGTAAACCTGGGGGGAATGAACACTGAAGCTTTCTTT
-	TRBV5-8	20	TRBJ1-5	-	CASSLWEGFGLPFSNQPQHF	TGTGCCAGCAGCTTGTGGGAGGGATTTGGGTTACCTTTTAGCAATCAGCCCCAGCATTTT
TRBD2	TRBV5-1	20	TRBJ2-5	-	CASSLFGTMDSGGSQETQYF	TGCGCCAGCAGCTTGTTCGGGACTATGGACAGCGGGGGTTCCCAAGAGACCCAGTACTTC
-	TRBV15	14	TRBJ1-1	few	CATSRVLQTTEAFF	TGTGCCACCAGCAGAGTGTTGCAGACCACTGAAGCTTTCTTT
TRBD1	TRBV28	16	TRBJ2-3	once	CASRAGGGTYTDTQYF	TGTGCCAGCAGGGCAGGGGGCGGAACCTACACAGATACGCAGTATTTT
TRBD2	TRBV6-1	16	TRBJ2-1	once	CASSEALQGGYNEQFF	TGTGCCAGCAGTGAAGCGCTTCAGGGAGGGTACAATGAGCAGTTCTTC
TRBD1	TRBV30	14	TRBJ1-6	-	CAWRPGQGMTPLHF	TGTGCCTGGAGACCGGGACAGGGGATGACACCCCTCCACTTT
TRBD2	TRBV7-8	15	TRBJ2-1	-	CASSLNGRDSNEQFF	TGTGCCAGCAGCTTGAACGGGAGGGACTCCAATGAGCAGTTCTTC
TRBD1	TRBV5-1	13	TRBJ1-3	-	CASSYRGGNTIYF	TGCGCCAGCAGTTACAGGGGGGGAAACACCATATATTTT
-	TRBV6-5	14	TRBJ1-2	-	CASSYSTGGYGYTF	TGTGCCAGCAGTTACTCAACAGGAGGCTATGGCTACACCTTC